Sequencing of this T cell receptor (beta chain) was carried out in a study of radiotherapy plus CTLA-4 blockade in lung cancer. Repertoires were generated with immunoSEQ multiplex PCR, while TCRdb's copy carries only in-frame clones and drops some. The table lists some 35,000 clones, about 85% of them singletons. Remarks on this clone: Its antigen is unidentified.

The V gene end was trimmed by 1 base and the J gene end by 9 bases; junction bases not matched to a gene: 6. The germline V gene has CDR1 SEHNR and CDR2 FQNEAQ (reference sequence). This CDR3 contains 16 residues. Notes on the study in general: Blood TCR clones of tumor origin expanded after radiotherapy plus ipilimumab.

People whose metastatic non-small-cell lung cancer was chemo-refractory got focal radiation along with CTLA-4 blockade by ipilimumab. This sample comprised peripheral blood, obtained from a patient treated with radiotherapy plus ipilimumab. The V call is TRBV7-9, the J call TRBJ2-1, with 13 bases aligning to TRBD2. The sequence came from a human donor with non-small cell lung cancer who had stable disease on radiotherapy plus ipilimumab. The CDR3 reads CASSLVYGTSGTEQFF. CDR3 bases: TGTGCCAGCAGCTTAGTATACGGGACTAGCGGGACTGAGCAGTTCTTC.